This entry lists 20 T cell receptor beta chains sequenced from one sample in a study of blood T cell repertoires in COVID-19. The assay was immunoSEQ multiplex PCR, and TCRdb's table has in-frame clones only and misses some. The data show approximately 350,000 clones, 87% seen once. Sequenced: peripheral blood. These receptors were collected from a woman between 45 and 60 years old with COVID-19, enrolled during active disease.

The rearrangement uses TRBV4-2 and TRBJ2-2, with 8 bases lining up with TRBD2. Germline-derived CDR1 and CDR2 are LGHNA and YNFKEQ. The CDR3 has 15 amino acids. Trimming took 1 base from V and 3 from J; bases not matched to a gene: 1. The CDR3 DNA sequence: TGTGCCAGCAGCCAAGCAGCGGGAGACACCGGGGAGCTGTTTTTT. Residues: CASSQAAGDTGELFF.

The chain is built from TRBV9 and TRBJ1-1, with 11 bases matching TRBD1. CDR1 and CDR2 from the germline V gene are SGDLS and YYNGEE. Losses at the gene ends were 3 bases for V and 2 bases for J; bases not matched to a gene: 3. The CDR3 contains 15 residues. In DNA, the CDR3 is TGTGCCAGCAGCGGGGGGACAGGGGGAAACACTGAAGCTTTCTTT. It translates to CASSGGTGGNTEAFF.

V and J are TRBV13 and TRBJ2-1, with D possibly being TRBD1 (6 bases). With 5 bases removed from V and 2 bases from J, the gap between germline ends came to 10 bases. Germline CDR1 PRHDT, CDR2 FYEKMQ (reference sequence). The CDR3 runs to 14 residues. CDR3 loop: CASSLRTAYNEQFF. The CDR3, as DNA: TGTGCCAGCAGCCTAAGGACAGCCTACAATGAGCAGTTCTTC.

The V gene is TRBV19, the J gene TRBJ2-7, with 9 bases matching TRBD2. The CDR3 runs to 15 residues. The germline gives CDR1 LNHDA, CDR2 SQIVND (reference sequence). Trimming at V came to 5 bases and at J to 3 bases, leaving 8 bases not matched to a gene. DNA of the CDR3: TGTGCCAGTAGTCTCCAGGCGGGAGGGCGCTACGAGCAGTACTTC. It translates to CASSLQAGGRYEQYF.

The CDR3 nucleotides read TGTGCCAGCAGACCTAGCGGGAGGGGCGAGCAGTACTTC. Protein sequence: CASRPSGRGEQYF. The chain has TRBV27 and TRBJ2-7, with 12 bases fitting TRBD2. The CDR3 is 13 residues long. The ends lost 6 bases at V and 6 bases at J; junction bases unmatched: 3. Germline V gene data show CDR1 as MNHEY and CDR2 as SMNVEV (reference sequence).

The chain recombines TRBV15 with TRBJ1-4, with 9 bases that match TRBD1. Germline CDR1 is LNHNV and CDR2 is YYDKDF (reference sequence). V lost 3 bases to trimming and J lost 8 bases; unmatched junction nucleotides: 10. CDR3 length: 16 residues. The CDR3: CATSSGGTGTNEKLFF. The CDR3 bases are TGTGCCACCAGCAGCGGTGGGACAGGGACGAACGAAAAACTGTTTTTT.

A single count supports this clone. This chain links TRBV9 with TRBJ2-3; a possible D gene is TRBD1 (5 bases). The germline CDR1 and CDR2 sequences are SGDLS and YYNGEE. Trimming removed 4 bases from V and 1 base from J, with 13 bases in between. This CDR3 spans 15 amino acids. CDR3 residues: CASSPSLGGTDTQYF. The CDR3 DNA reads TGTGCCAGCAGCCCCTCCTTAGGGGGCACAGATACGCAGTATTTT.

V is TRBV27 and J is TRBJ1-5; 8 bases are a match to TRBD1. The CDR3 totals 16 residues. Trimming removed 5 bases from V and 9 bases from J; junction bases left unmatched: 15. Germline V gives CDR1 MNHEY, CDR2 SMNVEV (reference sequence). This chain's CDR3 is CASSRFGQGGMMPQHF. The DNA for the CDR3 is TGTGCCAGCAGTCGATTTGGACAGGGCGGTATGATGCCCCAGCATTTT.

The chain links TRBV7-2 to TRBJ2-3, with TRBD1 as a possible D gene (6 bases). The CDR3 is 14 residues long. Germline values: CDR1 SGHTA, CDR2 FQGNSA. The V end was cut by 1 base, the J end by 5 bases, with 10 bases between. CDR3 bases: TGTGCCAGCAGCTTAGGGGGGCCCTTAGATACGCAGTATTTT. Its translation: CASSLGGPLDTQYF.

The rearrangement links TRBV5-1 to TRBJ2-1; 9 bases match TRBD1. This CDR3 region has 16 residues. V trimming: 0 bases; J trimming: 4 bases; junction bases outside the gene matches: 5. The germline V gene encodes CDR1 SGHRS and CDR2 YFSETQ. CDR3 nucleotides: TGCGCCAGCAGCTTGGGGGACAGGGCAAGATACAATGAGCAGTTCTTC. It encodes CASSLGDRARYNEQFF.

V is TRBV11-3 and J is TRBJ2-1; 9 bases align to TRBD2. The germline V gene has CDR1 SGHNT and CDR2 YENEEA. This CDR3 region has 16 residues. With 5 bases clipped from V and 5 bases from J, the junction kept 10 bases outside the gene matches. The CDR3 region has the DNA TGTGCCAGCAGCGGAGCGGGAGGAGTCAACCACAATGAGCAGTTCTTC. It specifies CASSGAGGVNHNEQFF.

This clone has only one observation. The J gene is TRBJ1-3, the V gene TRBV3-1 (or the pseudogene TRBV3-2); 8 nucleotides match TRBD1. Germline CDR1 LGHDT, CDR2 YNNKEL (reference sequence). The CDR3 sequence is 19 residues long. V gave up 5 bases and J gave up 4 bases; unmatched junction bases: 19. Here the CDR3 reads CASSSRSGLGQGSGNTIYF. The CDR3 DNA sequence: TGTGCCAGCAGCTCGCGATCGGGACTCGGACAGGGCTCAGGAAACACCATATATTTT.

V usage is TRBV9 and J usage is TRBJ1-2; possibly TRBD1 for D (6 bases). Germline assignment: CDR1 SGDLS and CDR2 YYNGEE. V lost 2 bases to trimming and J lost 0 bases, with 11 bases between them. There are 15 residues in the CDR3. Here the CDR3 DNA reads TGTGCCAGCAGCGTCCGGACAGATTCTAACTATGGCTACACCTTC. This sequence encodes CASSVRTDSNYGYTF.

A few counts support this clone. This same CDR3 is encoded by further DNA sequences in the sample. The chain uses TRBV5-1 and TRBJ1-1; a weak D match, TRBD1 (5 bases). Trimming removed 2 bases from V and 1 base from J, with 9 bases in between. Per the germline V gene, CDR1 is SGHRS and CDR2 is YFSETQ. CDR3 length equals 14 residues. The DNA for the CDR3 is TGCGCCAGCAGCTTAGGGGATAAGAACACTGAAGCTTTCTTT. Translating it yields CASSLGDKNTEAFF.

The CDR3 nucleotides are TGTGCCAGCAGCTTAGAAGGAGCTAGCGGCCAAGAGACCCAGTACTTC. Its protein is CASSLEGASGQETQYF. This chain joins TRBV7-3 and TRBJ2-5, with 7 bases aligning to TRBD2. Trimming removed 2 bases from V and 1 base from J; junction bases left unmatched: 7. This CDR3 has 16 amino acids. Germline V gene lookup returns CDR1 SGHTA and CDR2 FQGTGA. Using reference TRBV7-3 and TRBJ2-5 for the parts outside the CDR3, the full variable domain is GAGVSQTPSNKVTEKGKYVELRCDPISGHTALYWYRQSLGQGPEFLIYFQGTGAADDSGLPNDRFFAVRPEGSVSTLKIQRTERGDSAVYLCASSLEGASGQETQYFGPGTRLLVL.

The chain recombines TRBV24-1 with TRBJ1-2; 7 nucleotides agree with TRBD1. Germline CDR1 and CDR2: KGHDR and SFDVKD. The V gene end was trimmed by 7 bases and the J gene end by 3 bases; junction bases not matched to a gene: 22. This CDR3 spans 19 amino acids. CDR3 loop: CATSPTGALLSFPHYGYTF. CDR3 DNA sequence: TGTGCCACCAGCCCCACAGGGGCCCTCTTGTCCTTCCCTCACTATGGCTACACCTTC.

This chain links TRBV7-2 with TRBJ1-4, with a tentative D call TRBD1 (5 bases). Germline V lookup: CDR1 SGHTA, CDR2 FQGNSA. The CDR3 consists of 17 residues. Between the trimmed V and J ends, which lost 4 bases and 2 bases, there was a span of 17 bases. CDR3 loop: CASSYLGFAGTNEKLFF. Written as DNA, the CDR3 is TGTGCCAGCAGCTATCTGGGATTTGCAGGGACTAATGAAAAACTGTTTTTT.

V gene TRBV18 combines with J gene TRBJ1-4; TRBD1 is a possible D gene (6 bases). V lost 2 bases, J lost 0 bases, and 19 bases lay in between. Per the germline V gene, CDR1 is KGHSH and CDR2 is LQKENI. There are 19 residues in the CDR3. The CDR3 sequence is CASSPSAPGQSATNEKLFF. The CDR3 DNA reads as TGTGCCAGCTCACCAAGTGCCCCCGGACAGTCTGCAACTAATGAAAAACTGTTTTTT.

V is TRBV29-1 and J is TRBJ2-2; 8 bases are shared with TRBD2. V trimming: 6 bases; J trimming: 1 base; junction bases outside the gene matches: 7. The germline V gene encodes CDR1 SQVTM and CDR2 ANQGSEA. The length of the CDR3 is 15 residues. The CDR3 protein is CSVITSGRNTGELFF. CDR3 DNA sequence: TGCAGCGTAATTACAAGCGGGAGGAACACCGGGGAGCTGTTTTTT.

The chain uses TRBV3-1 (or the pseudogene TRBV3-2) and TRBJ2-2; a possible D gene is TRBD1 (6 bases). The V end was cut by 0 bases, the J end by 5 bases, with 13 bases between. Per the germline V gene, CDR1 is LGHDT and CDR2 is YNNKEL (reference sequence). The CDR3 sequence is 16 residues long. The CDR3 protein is CASSQDQGSGTGELFF. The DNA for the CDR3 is TGTGCCAGCAGCCAAGATCAGGGGTCGGGAACCGGGGAGCTGTTTTTT.